Shown below are 22 T cell receptor beta chains from a single sample sequenced in a study of control samples from healthy donors and cancer patients. Only in-frame clones appear in the TCRdb table, and some are missing; sequencing was by immunoSEQ multiplex PCR. The repertoire holds 130,000 or so clones, with about 93% as singletons. Input material: blood. Receptors were obtained from a man aged 35 to 55 in good health.

The chain carries TRBV10-1 and TRBJ2-1; D is uncertain. The V end lost 0 bases, the J end lost 9 bases, and 12 bases lay between the germline ends. The CDR3 is made up of 14 amino acids. Looked up from germline, CDR1 is WNHNN and CDR2 is SYGVQD (reference sequence). Here the CDR3 reads CASSESGGWGEQFF. The CDR3 nucleotides read TGCGCCAGCAGTGAGTCCGGCGGATGGGGTGAGCAGTTCTTC.

The chain uses TRBV6-1 and TRBJ1-1, with 7 bases fitting TRBD1. This CDR3 comprises 13 residues. The germline gives CDR1 MNHNS, CDR2 SASEGT. The trim removed 2 bases at V and 10 bases at J, leaving 7 bases unmatched. As DNA, the CDR3 is TGTGCCAGCAGTGAAACAGGGGTGAGGAGAGCTTTCTTT. Encoded protein: CASSETGVRRAFF.

The V and J genes are TRBV30 and TRBJ2-3, with D possibly being TRBD2 (5 bases). The CDR3 is made up of 15 amino acids. Trimming left V 0 bases short and J 0 bases short, with 10 bases between. Germline V gene lookup returns CDR1 GTSNPN and CDR2 SVGIG (reference sequence). CDR3 protein: CAWSVLPGSTDTQYF. The DNA for the CDR3 is TGTGCCTGGAGTGTACTGCCGGGGAGCACAGATACGCAGTATTTT.

In regard to this clone: Sequence at one end of the junction differs from germline and may be a read error. The chain employs TRBV2 and TRBJ1-5, with D unresolved. The CDR3 sequence is 13 residues long. Germline V gives CDR1 SNHLY, CDR2 FYNNEI. CDR3 sequence reads: CTSSPGPNQPQHF. Written as DNA, the CDR3 is TGTACCAGCAGTCCAGGTCCGAATCAGCCCCAGCATTTT.

The CDR3 sequence: CAISEGRGRTDTQYF. In nucleotides, the CDR3 is TGTGCCATCAGTGAAGGGAGGGGAAGGACAGATACGCAGTATTTT. The chain has TRBV10-3 and TRBJ2-3; 7 bases align to TRBD2. V lost 3 bases to trimming and J lost 3 bases; unmatched junction nucleotides: 6. The CDR3 runs to 15 residues. Germline CDR1 is ENHRY and CDR2 is SYGVKD.

J is TRBJ1-1 and V is TRBV20-1; D is undetermined. The CDR3 has 11 amino acids. V gave up 3 bases and J gave up 11 bases, with 13 bases separating them. CDR1 and CDR2 from the germline V gene are DFQATT and SNEGSKA (reference sequence). In DNA, the CDR3 is TGCAGTGCTAGGGAGGGTGGGCTCGCTTTCTTT. This sequence encodes CSAREGGLAFF.

The J gene is TRBJ2-3, the V gene TRBV12-3 or TRBV12-4, with TRBD1 identical over 7 bases. CDR3 length: 12 amino acids. V gave up 4 bases and J gave up 13 bases; unmatched junction bases: 8. The chain's CDR3 is CASSSPYDREYF. In DNA form, the CDR3 reads TGTGCCAGCAGTTCCCCGTACGACAGGGAGTATTTT.

The chain recombines TRBV11-2 with TRBJ2-7, with 9 bases lining up with TRBD2. The germline V gene has CDR1 SGHAT and CDR2 FQNNGV. J gave up 5 bases and V 1 base, and 0 bases lay outside the gene matches. The CDR3 covers 13 residues. CDR3 protein: CASSLGGGDEQYF. The CDR3 DNA sequence: TGTGCCAGCAGCTTAGGCGGGGGGGACGAGCAGTACTTC.

The rearrangement uses TRBV5-1 and TRBJ1-1; 7 positions match TRBD1. The CDR3 sequence is 14 residues long. The V gene's germline CDR1 is SGHRS and CDR2 YFSETQ. The trim removed 4 bases at V and 4 bases at J, leaving 7 bases unmatched. In nucleotides, the CDR3 is TGCGCCAGCAGCGAACAGGGGTGGGGCACTGAAGCTTTCTTT. It yields the protein CASSEQGWGTEAFF.

This clone appeared once. The rearrangement uses TRBV9 and TRBJ2-7; 16 nucleotides align to TRBD2. Germline assignment: CDR1 SGDLS and CDR2 YYNGEE. The CDR3 extends over 17 amino acids. The J segment lost 4 bases and the V segment lost 4 bases, leaving 8 bases of the junction unmatched. As DNA, the CDR3 is TGTGCCAGCAGCCCGGGACTAGCGGGGGGGAATCGGTACGAGCAGTACTTC. Its translation is CASSPGLAGGNRYEQYF.

V is TRBV2 and J is TRBJ2-3; no firm D call. The germline V gene encodes CDR1 SNHLY and CDR2 FYNNEI. The CDR3 extends over 13 amino acids. V lost 7 bases and J lost 0, with 8 bases in between. The CDR3 DNA reads as TGTGCCAGCAAGGAGAAGAGCACAGATACGCAGTATTTT. As protein: CASKEKSTDTQYF.

This clone has more than one count but fewer than ten. The gene calls are TRBV9 and TRBJ2-3, with TRBD2 matching 10 bases. V gave up 2 bases and J gave up 6 bases; unmatched junction bases: 6. This CDR3 region has 15 residues. Germline V gene data show CDR1 as SGDLS and CDR2 as YYNGEE. CDR3 coding DNA: TGTGCCAGCAGCGTTGGGACTAGCGATGTGGATACGCAGTATTTT. It codes for CASSVGTSDVDTQYF.

The chain is built from TRBV5-1 and TRBJ2-5, with 7 nucleotides matching TRBD1. CDR1 is SGHRS and CDR2 is YFSETQ in the germline V gene. CDR3 length: 14 amino acids. The V segment lost 4 bases and the J segment 5 bases; nucleotides outside the gene matches: 8. CDR3 bases: TGCGCCAGCAGCACCCGACAGGGATCGGAGACCCAGTACTTC. Residues: CASSTRQGSETQYF.

The V and J genes are TRBV29-1 and TRBJ2-5; D unclear. This CDR3 comprises 11 residues. The V gene's germline CDR1 is SQVTM and CDR2 ANQGSEA. V lost 8 bases and J 5 bases, leaving 12 bases between the germline ends. The CDR3 is CSTGRRETQYF. CDR3 bases: TGCAGCACCGGTAGACGGGAGACCCAGTACTTC.

The chain joins TRBV7-9 to TRBJ1-2, with D unresolved. Per the germline V gene, CDR1 is SEHNR and CDR2 is FQNEAQ (reference sequence). Trimming took off 2 bases at V and 0 bases at J, with 4 bases between the two ends. The CDR3 consists of 13 residues. CDR3 protein: CASSLISNYGYTF. The DNA for the CDR3 is TGTGCCAGCAGCTTAATCTCTAACTATGGCTACACCTTC.

The V call is TRBV6-5, the J call TRBJ2-7, with no clear D. Germline-derived CDR1 and CDR2 are MNHEY and SVGAGI. The length of the CDR3 is 14 residues. Trimming shortened V by 10 bases and J by 3 bases, and 19 bases separated the two germline ends. CDR3 sequence: CAIKPQGRSYEQYF. CDR3 sequence (DNA): TGTGCCATAAAACCCCAAGGTAGGAGCTACGAGCAGTACTTC.

This clone was detected only once. CDR3 in amino acids: CASSQEDGGDTGELFF. The CDR3 DNA sequence: TGTGCCAGCAGCCAAGAAGACGGGGGGGACACCGGGGAGCTGTTTTTT. This rearrangement joins TRBV4-2 to TRBJ2-2, with 8 bases identical to TRBD2. Germline V lookup: CDR1 LGHNA, CDR2 YNFKEQ. V lost 0 bases, J lost 3 bases, and 3 bases stayed unmatched. The CDR3 runs 16 residues.

The V call is TRBV18, the J call TRBJ2-1, with D possibly matching TRBD1 (5 bases). This CDR3 contains 14 residues. Germline CDR1 is KGHSH and CDR2 is LQKENI. The V gene lost 2 bases and the J gene lost 4 bases, with 9 bases spanning the gap. In nucleotides, the CDR3 is TGTGCCAGCTCACCATCGCAGGGTTACAATGAGCAGTTCTTC. Encoded protein: CASSPSQGYNEQFF.

This clone was recorded once. The chain employs TRBV2 and TRBJ1-4, with D tentatively TRBD1 (5 bases). The germline V gene encodes CDR1 SNHLY and CDR2 FYNNEI. V was shortened by 3 bases and J by 4 bases, with 9 bases between the two germline ends. This CDR3 comprises 14 residues. The CDR3, as DNA: TGTGCCAGCAGTGACTGGGACGATAATGAAAAACTGTTTTTT. Translation gives CASSDWDDNEKLFF.

The chain uses TRBV30 and TRBJ1-4; TRBD1 is a possible D gene (5 bases). Trimming removed 2 bases at V and 8 bases at J, with 12 bases between. The CDR3 consists of 13 residues. Germline assignment: CDR1 GTSNPN and CDR2 SVGIG (reference sequence). The DNA of the CDR3 is TGTGCCTGGAGTAGCCGTCGGGGCGAAAAACTGTTTTTT. It encodes CAWSSRRGEKLFF. The full variable domain, its missing parts supplied by reference TRBV30 and TRBJ1-4, is SQTIHQWPATLVQPVGSPLSLECTVEGTSNPNLYWYRQAAGRGLQLLFYSVGIGQISSEVPQNLSASRPQDRQFILSSKKLLLSDSGFYLCAWSSRRGEKLFFGSGTQLSVL.

This sequence joins TRBV28 and TRBJ2-1, with D perhaps TRBD1 or TRBD2 (5 bases each). The CDR3 runs to 14 residues. V was pared by 5 bases and J by 8 bases, with 16 bases between. The germline V gene has CDR1 MDHEN and CDR2 SYDVKM. The CDR3 spells CASSPSWGSDEQFF. The CDR3 DNA sequence: TGTGCCAGCAGTCCCAGTTGGGGGTCGGATGAGCAGTTCTTC.

The rearrangement uses TRBV29-1 and TRBJ1-1, with D perhaps matching TRBD1 (5 bases). The CDR3 contains 12 residues. Germline CDR1 reads SQVTM; CDR2 reads ANQGSEA. Trimming left V 4 bases short and J 7 bases short, with 13 bases between. CDR3 sequence (DNA): TGCAGCGTTGGACAGCCCTACTTTGAAGCTTTCTTT. Translation gives CSVGQPYFEAFF.